This T cell receptor (beta chain) emerged from a study of shared clonotypes between healthy human individuals. The CDR3 is 18 amino acids. Germline V gene data show CDR1 as MDHEN and CDR2 as SYDVKM. After removal of 9 bases from V and 3 bases from J, the junction contained 17 bases not matched to a gene. About this clone: Its antigen is not known.

Naive CD8 isolation took CD45RO-negative cells positively selected for CCR7 and excluded terminally differentiated effector memory CD45RA+ cells. Profiled with immunoSEQ multiplex PCR; TCRdb holds only in-frame clones, not every one. Counted here are over 750,000 clones, just over 95% occurring once; the ten biggest clones make up less than 0.25%. Whole-study findings and limits: The naive CD4 repertoires of a handful of donors were compared, and around 5.1% of clonotypes were shared. Clonotypes shared by all four donors outscored non-shared clonotypes in generation probability.

The specimen sequenced was naive CD8+ T cells sorted from blood. The chain employs TRBV28 and TRBJ2-1; 10 bases match TRBD2. This clonotype originated in a young man in good health. This chain's CDR3 is CASASPGSGRPLYNEQFF. The CDR3 bases are TGTGCCAGTGCCTCCCCCGGTAGCGGGAGGCCCCTCTACAATGAGCAGTTCTTC.